The 26 T cell receptor beta chains below come from one sample, sequenced in a study of T cells expressing NK-cell markers. One entry per CDR3 protein, without DNA, is what TCRdb gives after re-calling the 5' RACE reads. This sample's table has 400,000 to 550,000 distinct CDR3 sequences. Sequencing used blood T cells: a sorted CD56 or NKG2C T cell subset, CD4+ or CD8+ T cells, or bulk PBMC T cells (not recorded which). The receptor set was obtained from a woman aged 18-70 years in good health.

The genes are TRBV7-9 and TRBJ1-4; absent DNA, TCRdb's TRBD1 call cannot be checked. CDR3 size: 15 residues. Looked up from germline, CDR1 is SEHNR and CDR2 is FQNEAQ (reference sequence). The CDR3 spells CASSPRGTENEKLFF.

The chain joins TRBV7-8 to TRBJ2-2; TCRdb selects TRBD1, and the lack of DNA leaves this call unchecked. This CDR3 has 18 amino acids. The germline CDR1 and CDR2 sequences are SGHVS and FQNEAQ. CDR3: CASSLVGQGAVPTGELFF.

J is TRBJ2-1 and V is TRBV6-2 or TRBV6-3; lacking DNA, the TRBD1 call made by TCRdb goes unchecked. CDR1 and CDR2 (germline): MNHEY, SVGEGT. The CDR3 loop spans 15 amino acids. The CDR3 sequence is CASSSGQQIINEQFF.

V is TRBV12-3 or TRBV12-4 and J is TRBJ1-2; checking the TCRdb D call of TRBD1 is not possible without DNA. The CDR3 is made up of 12 amino acids. The CDR3 sequence is CASSLQGVGYTF.

V is TRBV20-1 and J is TRBJ2-1; as DNA is missing, the TRBD2 call by TCRdb cannot be tested. Germline CDR1 is DFQATT and CDR2 is SNEGSKA (reference sequence). CDR3 size: 15 residues. The CDR3 spells CSARATGTSVPWQFF.

The chain links TRBV28 to TRBJ2-7; no DNA is available, so the TRBD1 call from TCRdb remains unchecked. This CDR3 has 14 residues. Germline V gene sequence: CDR1 MDHEN, CDR2 SYDVKM. The CDR3 loop reads CASSPGTGWNEQYF.

V usage is TRBV7-2 and J usage is TRBJ1-5. Germline CDR1 is SGHTA and CDR2 is FQGNSA. The CDR3 has 12 amino acids. Here the CDR3 reads CASSLNVEPQHF.

V gene TRBV7-2 combines with J gene TRBJ2-7; the D gene TCRdb calls, TRBD2, cannot be checked with no DNA. CDR3 length: 15 amino acids. CDR1 is SGHTA, CDR2 FQGNSA, per germline. The CDR3 sequence is CASSLGALAAYEQYF.

V usage is TRBV15 and J usage is TRBJ1-6. The CDR3 has 15 residues. Germline CDR1 and CDR2: LNHNV and YYDKDF (reference sequence). CDR3 residues: CATSRGAVDNSPLHF.

CDR3 in amino acids: CASSQTGQGVGYTF. The V call is TRBV7-8, the J call TRBJ1-2; the TCRdb call, TRBD1, lacks DNA for checking. The germline CDR1 and CDR2 sequences are SGHVS and FQNEAQ. The CDR3 is made up of 14 amino acids. The variable domain in full, with the rest retrieved from reference TRBV7-8 and TRBJ1-2, is GAGVSQSPRYKVAKRGQDVALRCDPISGHVSLFWYQQALGQGPEFLTYFQNEAQLDKSGLPSDRFFAERPEGSVSTLKIQRTQQEDSAVYLCASSQTGQGVGYTFGSGTRLTVV.

The rearrangement links TRBV20-1 to TRBJ2-7; TCRdb's D gene call, TRBD2, goes unchecked for lack of DNA. The CDR3 covers 13 residues. In germline, CDR1 is DFQATT, CDR2 SNEGSKA (reference sequence). CDR3 amino acids: CSAVTDLAYEQYF.

The rearrangement uses TRBV7-2 and TRBJ2-5; TCRdb's assignment of TRBD1 cannot be checked, as there is no DNA. The CDR3 has 15 residues. CDR1 SGHTA and CDR2 FQGNSA come from the germline V gene. This chain's CDR3 is CASSLQQGTQETQYF.

This chain connects TRBV12-3 or TRBV12-4 to TRBJ2-1; without DNA, the TCRdb call of TRBD2 cannot be checked. The CDR3 consists of 13 residues. CDR3 residues: CASTGDSPSEQFF.

This chain uses TRBV6-2 or TRBV6-3 with TRBJ2-1; TCRdb's assignment of TRBD2 cannot be checked, as there is no DNA. Germline V gene data show CDR1 as MNHEY and CDR2 as SVGEGT. CDR3 size: 19 residues. The CDR3 spells CASSYGTSGFNGSYNEQFF.

This sequence joins TRBV7-9 and TRBJ2-3; the D call of TRBD1 rests on TCRdb alone, since no DNA is present to check it. This CDR3 comprises 16 residues. CDR1 and CDR2 from the germline V gene are SEHNR and FQNEAQ (reference sequence). CDR3 loop: CASSLGFGMRTDTQYF. The whole variable domain, remainder taken from reference TRBV7-9 and TRBJ2-3, is DTGVSQNPRHKITKRGQNVTFRCDPISEHNRLYWYRQTLGQGPEFLTYFQNEAQLEKSRLLSDRFSAERPKGSFSTLEIQRTEQGDSAMYLCASSLGFGMRTDTQYFGPGTRLTVL.

This CDR3 is CSAEPRTGTNYGYTF. The chain carries TRBV20-1 and TRBJ1-2; TCRdb indicates TRBD1, and absent DNA this call remains unverified. CDR3 size: 15 residues. Germline loops: CDR1 DFQATT, CDR2 SNEGSKA (reference sequence).

The chain has TRBV4-3 and TRBJ2-3. The CDR3 sequence is 15 residues long. CDR1 is LGHNA and CDR2 is YSLEER in the germline V gene. CDR3 loop: CASSPFQAGTDTQYF.

The rearrangement uses TRBV4-2 and TRBJ2-7; the TRBD2 assignment by TCRdb is unverifiable without DNA. Germline V gene data show CDR1 as LGHNA and CDR2 as YNFKEQ. CDR3 length: 16 amino acids. The CDR3 protein is CASSQRSGLGPNEQYF.

This sequence joins TRBV7-2 and TRBJ2-5; TCRdb outputs TRBD2, but without DNA this stays unchecked. CDR3 length: 16 residues. Germline-derived CDR1 and CDR2 are SGHTA and FQGNSA. The CDR3 region is CASSSKGTSGGGTQYF.

The chain employs TRBV29-1 and TRBJ2-7; lacking DNA, the TRBD1 call made by TCRdb goes unchecked. Per the germline V gene, CDR1 is SQVTM and CDR2 is ANQGSEA. CDR3 length equals 14 residues. CDR3 loop: CSVRAGGATDEQYF.

The V gene is TRBV12-3 or TRBV12-4, the J gene TRBJ1-5; the D call of TRBD1 rests on TCRdb alone, since no DNA is present to check it. The CDR3 sequence is 12 residues long. The CDR3 protein is CASSLDKGAQHF.

The chain recombines TRBV5-1 with TRBJ2-5; TCRdb picks TRBD2, but there is no DNA to check that call. The germline V gene encodes CDR1 SGHRS and CDR2 YFSETQ. The CDR3 runs to 17 residues. The CDR3 loop is CASSSRTSGNSQETQYF.

The rearrangement joins TRBV20-1 to TRBJ2-1; TCRdb proposes TRBD2, but this gene call is untestable without DNA. The CDR3 is 14 residues long. Germline assignment: CDR1 DFQATT and CDR2 SNEGSKA (reference sequence). The CDR3: CSARQAGPYNEQFF.

V and J are TRBV5-1 and TRBJ2-3; TCRdb gives TRBD2 as the D gene, but with no DNA this cannot be confirmed. CDR3 length equals 14 residues. The germline V gene encodes CDR1 SGHRS and CDR2 YFSETQ. The CDR3 loop reads CASSGGSRADTQYF.

CDR3 in amino acids: CASRETDPLDGYTF. The chain recombines TRBV28 with TRBJ1-2; TCRdb names TRBD1, which stays unverified in the absence of DNA. Germline-derived CDR1 and CDR2 are MDHEN and SYDVKM. The CDR3 has 14 amino acids.

V is TRBV11-2 and J is TRBJ2-1; TCRdb's D call of TRBD2 is untestable without DNA. The CDR3 runs 18 residues. Germline assignment: CDR1 SGHAT and CDR2 FQNNGV. CDR3: CASSLVGLAGGRNDEQFF.